This T cell receptor (beta chain) was profiled in a study of post-analysis software for immune sequencing data. Study findings and constraints: TRBV5-6, TRBV5-1 and TRBV20-1 were among 4 or 5 TRBV segments more frequent in patients than controls.

V lost 5 bases and J lost 3, with 11 bases in between. The germline gives CDR1 MNHEY, CDR2 SMNVEV (reference sequence). The CDR3 has 13 amino acids. This clonotype was observed a handful of times. The target antigen is unknown. TCR beta libraries were prepared from cDNA with unique molecular identifiers. There were about 1 to 10 million T cells, and about 540,000 cDNA molecules came from them. TCRdb used MiXCR to reprocess the PCR reads, holding one entry per CDR3 protein. The table shows fewer than 600,000 distinct CDR3 sequences, with around 40% occurring only once. The sequenced material came from blood. The sequence was collected from a girl between 10 and 17 years old with multiple sclerosis. The rearrangement links TRBV27 to TRBJ2-7, with D tentatively TRBD1 (6 bases). DNA of the CDR3: TGTGCCAGCAGTCTCGGACAGCGCTACGAGCAGTACTTC. Its protein product is CASSLGQRYEQYF.